The 10 T cell receptor beta chains in this list originate from one sample, sequenced in a study of early T cells in non-severe SARS-CoV-2 infection. TCRdb re-called the 5' RACE reads with MiXCR, one entry per CDR3 protein. Of tens of thousands of distinct CDR3 sequences listed, approximately 5% are singletons. Sample: whole blood. These receptors originate from an adult who was a healthcare worker with PCR-confirmed SARS-CoV-2 infection or an uninfected control (not recorded which).

This clonotype appeared many times. V is TRBV6-5 and J is TRBJ2-3; tentative D call: TRBD1 (5 bases). Deletions cut 7 bases from V and 3 bases from J, with 11 bases between. The CDR3 is 13 residues long. The germline gives CDR1 MNHEY, CDR2 SVGAGI. In nucleotides, the CDR3 is TGTGCCAGCACAACAGGTTTGACAGATACGCAGTATTTT. This sequence encodes CASTTGLTDTQYF.

This rearrangement joins TRBV6-5 to TRBJ2-7, with D maybe TRBD2 (5 bases). Germline CDR1 and CDR2: MNHEY and SVGAGI. The CDR3 runs 14 residues. V was pared by 2 bases and J by 4 bases, with 12 bases between. Here the CDR3 DNA reads TGTGCCAGCAGTTACGAGCGGATGGAGTACGAGCAGTACTTC. Translating it yields CASSYERMEYEQYF.

This clonotype has a count of ten or more. V usage is TRBV2 and J usage is TRBJ1-2; no definite D call. Trimming left V 8 bases short and J 4 bases short, with 8 bases between. From germline, CDR1 is SNHLY and CDR2 FYNNEI. CDR3 length: 11 residues. The CDR3 protein is CASRVAYGYTF. DNA of the CDR3: TGTGCCAGCCGCGTGGCCTATGGCTACACCTTC. The full variable domain, its missing parts supplied by reference TRBV2 and TRBJ1-2, is EPEVTQTPSHQVTQMGQEVILRCVPISNHLYFYWYRQILGQKVEFLVSFYNNEISEKSEIFDDQFSVERPDGSNFTLKIRSTKLEDSAMYFCASRVAYGYTFGSGTRLTVV.

At least ten counts were recorded for this clonotype. The chain is built from TRBV11-3 and TRBJ2-1, with a weak D call TRBD1 (6 bases). CDR1 and CDR2 from the germline V gene are SGHNT and YENEEA. Trimming took off 1 base at V and 2 bases at J, with 9 bases between the two ends. The CDR3 totals 15 residues. This chain's CDR3 is CASSLGGGTYNEQFF. CDR3 nucleotide sequence: TGTGCCAGCAGCTTAGGTGGGGGCACCTACAATGAGCAGTTCTTC.

This clonotype was seen at least ten times. The rearrangement links TRBV20-1 to TRBJ1-4; 9 nucleotides align to TRBD1. J lost 8 bases, V lost 3 bases, and 4 bases had no gene match. This CDR3 is 13 amino acids long. Germline CDR1 is DFQATT and CDR2 is SNEGSKA (reference sequence). The CDR3 DNA reads TGCAGTGCTAGTGGGGACAGGGACGAAAAACTGTTTTTT. It specifies CSASGDRDEKLFF.

This clonotype has at least ten counts. V is TRBV10-3 and J is TRBJ2-3, with a possible D match to TRBD2 (7 bases). Germline V gene lookup returns CDR1 ENHRY and CDR2 SYGVKD. The CDR3 sequence is 17 residues long. V was pared by 3 bases and J by 6 bases, with 22 bases between. The CDR3 DNA follows: TGTGCCATCAGTGAAGAAGCCGGACTAGGGGGTTTGGATACGCAGTATTTT. Translating it yields CAISEEAGLGGLDTQYF.

In its sample, this clonotype is medium-sized. This chain links TRBV7-8 with TRBJ2-7; 10 bases agree with TRBD2. CDR1 is SGHVS and CDR2 is FQNEAQ in the germline V gene. Trimming cost V 5 bases and J 6 bases; bases outside gene matches: 4. The CDR3 runs 13 residues. The CDR3, as DNA: TGTGCCAGCAGCCTGGGACTAGCGAGCGAGCAGTACTTC. Protein product: CASSLGLASEQYF.

The sample holds a few counts of this clonotype. This sequence joins TRBV5-1 and TRBJ2-7; 8 nucleotides agree with TRBD1. CDR1 is SGHRS and CDR2 is YFSETQ in the germline V gene. Germline trimming cut 2 bases from V and 2 bases from J; bases unmatched to any gene: 6. CDR3 length: 15 residues. The chain's CDR3 is CASSFGDRPPYEQYF. The CDR3 DNA follows: TGCGCCAGCAGCTTTGGGGACAGGCCCCCCTACGAGCAGTACTTC.

This clonotype was picked up many times. Germline and junction disagree at one end, which may indicate a read error. This chain links TRBV20-1 with TRBJ2-5; D is ambiguous. The CDR3 is 12 residues long. Germline V gives CDR1 DFQATT, CDR2 SNEGSKA (reference sequence). CDR3 amino acids: CSARASRGSVLF. In nucleotides, the CDR3 is TGCAGTGCTAGAGCGTCCCGCGGCTCGGTCCTCTTC.

This clonotype appeared many times. The J gene is TRBJ1-1, the V gene TRBV12-3 or TRBV12-4; D gene uncertain. Trimming stripped 3 bases from V and 1 base from J, with 9 bases between. CDR3 size: 14 residues. Here the CDR3 reads CASSFGRENTEAFF. The CDR3 nucleotides read TGTGCCAGCAGTTTTGGAAGGGAGAACACTGAAGCTTTCTTT.